Given below is one TCR beta chain in context. The assay was immunoSEQ multiplex PCR, and TCRdb's table has in-frame clones only and misses some. The table has about 32,000 clones, about nine tenths seen once. V was clipped by 0 bases and J by 8 bases; unmatched bases: 7. CDR3 size: 16 residues. The germline CDR1 and CDR2 sequences are ENHRY and SYGVKD. These data belong to a study of T cell changes during pregnancy in multiple sclerosis. The sequencing used CD8+ T cells from peripheral blood mononuclear cells, collected in the second trimester of pregnancy. The source of this sequence is a female donor in good health, enrolled as a control in a pregnancy study. This rearrangement joins TRBV10-3 to TRBJ1-5, with 10 bases fitting TRBD1. Written as DNA, the CDR3 is TGTGCCATCAGTGAGTCGGGACAGGGGATGGGGAAGCCCCAGCATTTT. Protein sequence: CAISESGQGMGKPQHF.